This is a list of T cell receptor beta chains from one sample in a study of T cells after yellow fever vaccination. TCRdb ran MiXCR on the 5' RACE reads and lists one entry per CDR3 protein. This table has around 250,000 distinct CDR3 sequences, over 4.5% appearing once. This material consisted of CD4+ T cells sorted from PBMCs, taken on the day of the yellow fever booster vaccination. All receptors derive from a man younger than 35 who received the YFV17D yellow fever vaccine. Each CDR3 is given with its conserved first and last residue. The D gene is left open where the match is weak. Clone size is not always given. Where it is, it says once, few, many or a class for expanded clones.

clone_size | j_call | d_call | v_call | cdr3_nt | cdr3_aa
many | TRBJ2-5 | TRBD2 | TRBV20-1 | TGCAGTGCTACTAGGACTAGCGGGGGGGAGACCCAGTACTTC | CSATRTSGGETQYF
many | TRBJ1-1 | . | TRBV7-9 | TGTGCCAGCAGCTTAAGGACTGAAGCTTTCTTT | CASSLRTEAFF
. | TRBJ2-5 | TRBD1 | TRBV7-9 | TGTGCCAGCAGCCGGGCACAGGGGGCCCGGATCCTGGAGACCCAGTACTTC | CASSRAQGARILETQYF
few | TRBJ2-3 | . | TRBV7-3 | TGTGCCAGCAGCCCGACAAATGGACTGCGGACAGATACGCAGTATTTT | CASSPTNGLRTDTQYF
few | TRBJ1-5 | TRBD1 | TRBV12-5 | TGTGCTAGTGGTTTGGGACAGGGGTGGCAGCCCCAGCATTTT | CASGLGQGWQPQHF
few | TRBJ2-7 | . | TRBV20-1 | TGCAGTGCTAGATTGGGGGGGGCTTACGAGCAGTACTTC | CSARLGGAYEQYF
few | TRBJ1-5 | TRBD1 | TRBV19 | TGTGCCAGTAGTCGGACGGGACAGGGCGGTCAGCCCCAGCATTTT | CASSRTGQGGQPQHF
. | TRBJ1-2 | . | TRBV30 | TGTGCCTGGAGTTCCTATGAGGGTAGCCCGCCGGGCTACACCTTC | CAWSSYEGSPPGYTF
many | TRBJ2-5 | . | TRBV5-1 | TGCGCCAGCAGCTTGGACGGCCAAGAGACCCAGTACTTC | CASSLDGQETQYF
many | TRBJ2-7 | . | TRBV12-3/TRBV12-4 | TGTGCCAGCAGTGCGGGGTACGAGCAGTACTTC | CASSAGYEQYF
few | TRBJ2-1 | TRBD2 | TRBV7-2 | TGTGCCAGCAGCGAGGGACTAGCGGGGCGGGGCAAGCAGTTCTTC | CASSEGLAGRGKQFF
few | TRBJ2-1 | . | TRBV29-1 | TGCAGCGTTCACGGGACGGACTCCACCTACAATGAGCAGTTCTTC | CSVHGTDSTYNEQFF
. | TRBJ1-1 | . | TRBV12-3/TRBV12-4 | TGTGCCAGCCGGAGAGGGAGAGGTGAAGCTTTCTTT | CASRRGRGEAFF
. | TRBJ2-1 | TRBD2 | TRBV3-1 | TGTGCCAGCAGCCTCTACGGGACTAGACTCGCCCATGAGCAGTTCTTC | CASSLYGTRLAHEQFF
few | TRBJ2-1 | . | TRBV7-9 | TGTGCCAGCAGCCCCGCCGGGTCGCATGAGCAGTTCTTC | CASSPAGSHEQFF
. | TRBJ1-2 | . | TRBV6-2/TRBV6-3 | TGTGCCAGCAGCACCTCGGGCGACACCAACTATGGCTACACCTTC | CASSTSGDTNYGYTF
. | TRBJ1-2 | TRBD1 | TRBV19 | TGTGCCAGTAGTATAGGTGGCTCCGGGACAGATATCGGCTACACCTTC | CASSIGGSGTDIGYTF
many | TRBJ1-5 | . | TRBV7-2 | TGTGCCAGCAGCCCCAGATTTGATCAGCCCCAGCATTTT | CASSPRFDQPQHF
few | TRBJ2-2 | TRBD1 | TRBV19 | TGTGCCAGTAAACAGGGGCAGAACGGGGAGCTGTTTTTT | CASKQGQNGELFF
many | TRBJ1-3 | . | TRBV12-3/TRBV12-4 | TGTGCCAGCAGTATAAATCGCCGAAACACCATATATTTT | CASSINRRNTIYF
few | TRBJ1-1 | . | TRBV30 | TGTGCCTGGAGTGTAGATTGGCTGAACACTGAAGCTTTCTTT | CAWSVDWLNTEAFF
many | TRBJ1-1 | . | TRBV4-3 | TGCGCCAGCAGCCAAGTCCCCCCCACCGGCGGGGCTTTCTTT | CASSQVPPTGGAFF
. | TRBJ2-2 | . | TRBV6-5 | TGTGCCAGCAGTCCCCAGGGCAGGGTGGTAGGCGGGGAGCTGTTTTTT | CASSPQGRVVGGELFF
. | TRBJ1-6 | . | TRBV18 | TGTGCCAGCTCACCAAATGCAGGGAACAATTCACCCCTCCACTTT | CASSPNAGNNSPLHF